Listed below are T cell receptor beta chains from one sample, sequenced in a study of CD8+CD57+ T cells in acquired aplastic anemia. MiXCR, run by TCRdb on the reads, gives a single entry per CDR3 protein. The top ten hold 46% of the sample, which has 150,000 to 200,000 distinct CDR3 sequences, 64% seen once. The sample comprised sorted CD4+, CD8+, or CD8+CD57+ T cells (not recorded which) from PBMCs. These receptors originate from a human donor with severe aplastic anemia or a healthy control (not recorded which). Both conserved end residues are part of each CDR3. The order of the fields is J gene, clone size, CDR3 length, D gene, V gene, CDR3 protein, CDR3 DNA. The D gene is left open where the match is weak. Size is omitted from some rows. Given values are once, few, many or a class for expanded clones.

TRBJ1-6 | once | 14 | NA | TRBV19 | CASSWQGSNSPLHF | TGTGCCAGTAGTTGGCAGGGGAGCAATTCACCCCTCCACTTT
TRBJ1-2 | NA | 13 | TRBD1 | TRBV12-3/TRBV12-4 | CASGLGQGHGYTF | TGTGCCAGCGGTTTAGGACAGGGTCATGGCTACACCTTC
TRBJ2-1 | NA | 14 | NA | TRBV7-9 | CASSPSDGDNEQFF | TGCGCCAGCAGCCCGTCAGACGGAGACAATGAGCAGTTCTTC
TRBJ1-6 | NA | 14 | NA | TRBV9 | CASSVGSENSPLHF | TGTGCCAGCAGCGTAGGATCGGAAAATTCACCCCTCCACTTT
TRBJ1-6 | NA | 15 | NA | TRBV28 | CASIPGGLYNSPLHF | TGTGCCAGCATCCCTGGAGGGCTCTATAATTCACCCCTCCACTTT
TRBJ2-7 | NA | 15 | NA | TRBV5-1 | CASSLGGVSSYEQYF | TGCGCCAGCAGCTTGGGGGGAGTTAGCTCCTACGAGCAGTACTTC
TRBJ2-7 | few | 11 | NA | TRBV2 | CASRTGYEQYF | TGTGCCAGTCGAACAGGTTACGAGCAGTACTTC
TRBJ2-7 | many | 14 | NA | TRBV20-1 | CSAGASGTPYEQYF | TGCAGTGCTGGGGCCTCCGGGACTCCATACGAGCAGTACTTC
TRBJ2-7 | NA | 17 | TRBD2 | TRBV5-1 | CASSGGVLAGGAYEQYF | TGCGCCAGCAGCGGGGGCGTTCTAGCGGGGGGAGCCTACGAGCAGTACTTC
TRBJ2-3 | many | 14 | NA | TRBV7-6 | CASSLDAGTDTQYF | TGTGCCAGCAGCTTAGACGCGGGCACAGATACGCAGTATTTT
TRBJ2-7 | NA | 15 | TRBD1 | TRBV12-3/TRBV12-4 | CASSLWDRDFYEQYF | TGTGCCAGCAGTTTATGGGACAGGGATTTCTACGAGCAGTACTTC
TRBJ2-1 | NA | 15 | NA | TRBV7-6 | CASSLGAGKYNEQFF | TGTGCCAGCAGCTTAGGGGCAGGGAAATACAATGAGCAGTTCTTC
TRBJ2-1 | few | 13 | NA | TRBV2 | CARGLGSVYEQFF | TGTGCCAGGGGATTGGGGTCGGTCTATGAGCAGTTCTTC
TRBJ2-1 | many | 15 | NA | TRBV6-5 | CASSYPQGSYNEQFF | TGTGCCAGCAGTTACCCACAGGGCTCCTACAATGAGCAGTTCTTC
TRBJ1-1 | NA | 15 | NA | TRBV12-3/TRBV12-4 | CASSEFRPTNTEAFF | TGTGCCAGCAGTGAATTTCGTCCTACGAACACTGAAGCTTTCTTT
TRBJ1-3 | many | 16 | NA | TRBV4-2 | CASSQAGADLGNTIYF | TGTGCCAGCAGCCAGGCGGGGGCAGATCTAGGAAACACCATATATTTT
TRBJ2-2 | NA | 16 | NA | TRBV9 | CASSVGSGRGTGELFF | TGTGCCAGCAGCGTAGGTAGTGGTCGGGGGACCGGGGAGCTGTTTTTT
TRBJ2-3 | NA | 16 | NA | TRBV9 | CASSAKYRDRPDTQYF | TGTGCCAGCAGCGCAAAATACAGGGACCGGCCAGATACGCAGTATTTT
TRBJ2-1 | NA | 16 | TRBD1 | TRBV25-1 | CASSDYRDRIYNEQFF | TGTGCCAGCAGTGACTACCGGGACAGAATCTACAATGAGCAGTTCTTC
TRBJ2-1 | NA | 15 | TRBD2 | TRBV5-8 | CASSLPSGGADEQFF | TGTGCCAGCAGCTTGCCCAGCGGGGGGGCCGATGAGCAGTTCTTC
TRBJ1-1 | NA | 16 | TRBD1 | TRBV5-1 | CASSLAGTGAGTEAFF | TGCGCCAGCAGCTTGGCCGGGACAGGGGCCGGCACTGAAGCTTTCTTT
TRBJ1-2 | NA | 13 | NA | TRBV12-3/TRBV12-4 | CASSFQGTYGYTF | TGTGCCAGCAGTTTTCAGGGAACCTATGGCTACACCTTC
TRBJ2-7 | NA | 15 | TRBD2 | TRBV7-2 | CASSVTSGGRYEQYF | TGTGCCAGCAGCGTTACTAGCGGGGGCCGCTACGAGCAGTACTTC
TRBJ2-7 | few | 13 | NA | TRBV20-1 | CSANTGDRNEQYF | TGCAGTGCCAACACCGGGGACCGAAACGAGCAGTACTTC
TRBJ2-3 | NA | 14 | NA | TRBV6-1 | CASSDGRDADTQYF | TGTGCCAGCAGTGACGGAAGGGACGCAGATACGCAGTATTTT
TRBJ2-2 | few | 16 | NA | TRBV7-7 | CASSPGRLVNTGELFF | TGTGCCAGCAGCCCCGGTCGACTTGTAAACACCGGGGAGCTGTTTTTT
TRBJ1-1 | NA | 13 | NA | TRBV10-3 | CAITDNMNTEAFF | TGTGCCATCACGGACAATATGAACACTGAAGCTTTCTTT
TRBJ1-2 | NA | 19 | NA | TRBV25-1 | CASSDLPGSKASANYGYTF | TGTGCCAGCAGTGACCTCCCGGGGTCTAAGGCCTCAGCTAACTATGGCTACACCTTC
TRBJ2-7 | NA | 13 | TRBD1 | TRBV2 | CASKKGATYEQYF | TGTGCCAGCAAGAAGGGGGCAACCTACGAGCAGTACTTC
TRBJ1-2 | NA | 15 | NA | TRBV11-2 | CASSLQMTENYGYTF | TGTGCCAGCAGCTTACAGATGACAGAGAACTATGGCTACACCTTC
TRBJ2-1 | many | 15 | NA | TRBV6-5 | CASSYYGDGAVEQFF | TGTGCCAGCAGTTACTATGGGGACGGAGCAGTTGAGCAGTTCTTC
TRBJ1-6 | NA | 17 | NA | TRBV19 | CASSPRGEASYNSPLHF | TGTGCCAGTAGTCCCCGTGGAGAGGCGTCCTATAATTCACCCCTCCACTTT
TRBJ1-1 | few | 14 | TRBD1 | TRBV10-3 | CAITQFDRASEAFF | TGTGCCATCACCCAATTTGACAGGGCGAGTGAAGCTTTCTTT
TRBJ2-7 | NA | 13 | NA | TRBV20-1 | CSALRDALGEQYF | TGCAGTGCGCTCCGGGACGCGCTGGGGGAGCAGTACTTC
TRBJ2-5 | NA | 17 | TRBD2 | TRBV19 | CASSIYSASGSGATQYF | TGTGCCAGTAGTATATATTCGGCTAGCGGGAGCGGGGCGACCCAGTACTTC
TRBJ1-1 | NA | 14 | NA | TRBV19 | CASSIRRTNTEAFF | TGTGCCAGTAGTATAAGACGTACCAACACTGAAGCTTTCTTT
TRBJ2-2 | NA | 12 | NA | TRBV15 | CATRNSTGELFF | TGTGCCACCCGCAACTCGACAGGGGAGCTGTTTTTT
TRBJ2-7 | few | 15 | NA | TRBV5-4 | CASSESAGSSYEQYF | TGTGCCAGCAGCGAGTCCGCTGGGAGCTCCTACGAGCAGTACTTC
TRBJ2-7 | NA | 14 | NA | TRBV7-9 | CASTSQRGIYEQYF | TGTGCCAGCACCTCCCAAAGGGGTATCTACGAGCAGTACTTC
TRBJ1-6 | NA | 16 | NA | TRBV14 | CASSQVRGRYNSPLHF | TGTGCCAGCAGCCAAGTTAGGGGACGATATAATTCACCCCTCCACTTT
TRBJ2-1 | few | 14 | NA | TRBV20-1 | CSVPREYLRNEQFF | TGCAGTGTCCCGCGTGAATACCTCCGCAATGAGCAGTTCTTC
TRBJ2-7 | NA | 14 | NA | TRBV4-3 | CASSQDKGGYEQYF | TGCGCCAGCAGCCAAGATAAGGGTGGATACGAGCAGTACTTC
TRBJ2-1 | few | 17 | TRBD1 | TRBV7-9 | CASSHLGQSGTYNEQFF | TGTGCCAGCAGCCATTTGGGACAGTCAGGAACCTACAATGAGCAGTTCTTC
TRBJ1-2 | NA | 11 | NA | TRBV19 | CASSIGQGYTF | TGTGCCAGTAGTATAGGACAGGGCTACACCTTC
TRBJ1-2 | once | 11 | NA | TRBV10-3 | CAISVGGGYTF | TGTGCCATCAGTGTTGGGGGTGGCTACACCTTC
TRBJ1-2 | NA | 14 | NA | TRBV5-1 | CASSLEGQGNGYTF | TGCGCCAGCAGCTTGGAGGGGCAGGGGAACGGCTACACCTTC
TRBJ1-3 | NA | 13 | NA | TRBV7-2 | CASSAYTGNTIYF | TGTGCCAGCAGTGCCTACACTGGAAACACCATATATTTT
TRBJ2-5 | NA | 12 | NA | TRBV7-2 | CATRRTSETQYF | TGTGCCACGAGGAGGACATCCGAGACCCAGTACTTC
TRBJ2-7 | many | 13 | NA | TRBV28 | CASSSSSPYEQYF | NA
TRBJ1-1 | NA | 14 | NA | TRBV2 | CASRADSLNTGAFF | TGTGCCAGCAGAGCTGACAGTCTGAACACTGGAGCTTTCTTT
TRBJ2-5 | few | 17 | TRBD1 | TRBV2 | CASSEGGQVWAKETQYF | TGTGCCAGCAGTGAGGGGGGACAGGTGTGGGCCAAAGAGACCCAGTACTTC
TRBJ1-1 | NA | 15 | NA | TRBV15 | CATSRVDRPNTEAFF | TGTGCCACCAGCAGAGTGGACCGCCCGAACACTGAAGCTTTCTTT
TRBJ1-6 | few | 16 | NA | TRBV7-8 | CASSLGLGQALVTLHF | TGTGCCAGCAGCTTAGGTTTGGGGCAAGCGCTTGTGACCCTCCACTTT
TRBJ2-7 | NA | 13 | NA | TRBV6-1 | CASSWTEIYEQYF | TGTGCCAGCAGTTGGACCGAGATCTACGAGCAGTACTTC
TRBJ1-1 | many | 15 | NA | TRBV4-1 | CASSPGGGLNTEAFF | TGCGCCAGCAGCCCGGGAGGGGGATTGAACACTGAAGCTTTCTTT